Sequencing of this T cell receptor (beta chain) was carried out in a study of post-analysis software for immune sequencing data. Study-level findings and limits: About 5 TRBV segments occurring more often in patients than controls included TRBV5-6, TRBV5-1 and TRBV20-1.

CDR3 length equals 13 residues. CDR1 and CDR2 (germline): GTSNPN, SVGIG (reference sequence). V gave up 4 bases and J gave up 7 bases, with 11 bases separating them. This clonotype was detected a few times. Its antigen remains unknown. Carried by the TCR beta cDNA libraries were unique molecular identifiers. From the PCR reads, TCRdb called clonotypes with MiXCR, one entry per CDR3 protein. The sample has 820,000 or so distinct CDR3 sequences, approximately 50% seen once. Sequenced input: blood. The TCR sequence derives from a girl aged 5-17 years with multiple sclerosis. The chain joins TRBV30 to TRBJ1-6; D unresolved. The CDR3 is CAWNPGANSPLHF. DNA for the CDR3: TGTGCCTGGAATCCTGGAGCGAATTCACCCCTCCACTTT. The full variable domain, its missing parts supplied by reference TRBV30 and TRBJ1-6, is SQTIHQWPATLVQPVGSPLSLECTVEGTSNPNLYWYRQAAGRGLQLLFYSVGIGQISSEVPQNLSASRPQDRQFILSSKKLLLSDSGFYLCAWNPGANSPLHFGNGTRLTVT.